This T cell receptor beta chain was sequenced in a study of blood T cell repertoires in COVID-19. Study-level information: Collection of acute and convalescent COVID-19 samples took place in the United States, Italy and Spain. From T cells, B-cell-depleted T cells, or PBMCs came the material, which was cDNA or gDNA.

J lost 7 bases, V lost 6 bases, and 5 bases had no gene match. The CDR3 sequence is 14 residues long. The germline V gene has CDR1 MNHEY and CDR2 SVGAGI. Original processing notes: Nucleated cell counts were estimated from reference gene primer amplification. Profiling relied on immunoSEQ multiplex PCR, and the TCRdb table lists in-frame clones only, not all of them. The V and J calls and the clone size are those of that table, but D and trimming were determined from the DNA. The table shows about 180,000 clones, with 80% to 85% occurring only once. Sequencing was carried out using peripheral blood. The TCR originated in a woman aged 80 or over with COVID-19, enrolled during active disease. This chain joins TRBV6-5 and TRBJ1-6; the match to TRBD1 covers 8 bases. The CDR3 DNA sequence: TGTGCCAGCAGCTTTGGACAGGGCAATTCACCCCTCCACTTT. Translation: CASSFGQGNSPLHF.